This T cell receptor (beta chain) was sequenced in a study of T cell responses to AZD1222 COVID-19 vaccine. Study summary: Pooling was applied to second doses at about 4 or about 12 weeks.

Study-wide findings and caveats: Sampled repertoires all dated from after the peak T cell response. Spike-wide coverage was observed for vaccine-associated CD4 TCRs, with dominant responses at 160-218 and 743-854.

Using immunoSEQ multiplex PCR, the repertoire was profiled, and TCRdb retains in-frame clones only, with some absent. The sample has some 94,000 clones, about 85% seen once; the top ten hold 2.9%. Points on this clone: Its cognate antigen is unknown.

The germline V gene has CDR1 SGHTA and CDR2 FQGNSA. Trimming pared 1 base from V and 1 base from J, leaving 5 bases between. This CDR3 spans 14 amino acids. The sequence derives from an adult in good health. The sample was peripheral blood, taken on day 0 of AZD1222 vaccination. The V gene is TRBV7-2, the J gene TRBJ1-3, with D hard to call. Here the CDR3 reads CASSLDKSGNTIYF. The CDR3 DNA reads TGTGCCAGCAGCTTAGACAAATCTGGAAACACCATATATTTT.